This T cell receptor (beta chain) was identified in a study of blood T cell repertoires in COVID-19. Study at large: Samples came from the United States, Italy and Spain, spanning acute and convalescent COVID-19. T cells, B-cell-depleted T cells, or PBMCs provided the cDNA or gDNA that served as material.

The CDR3 is 14 residues long. Per germline, CDR1 LNHDA and CDR2 SQIVND (reference sequence). V gave up 5 bases and J gave up 6 bases, with 14 bases separating them. Methods used by the authors: Using reference gene primer amplification, nucleated cell counts were estimated. TCRdb's table, derived via immunoSEQ multiplex PCR, lists solely in-frame clones and lacks some. V and J calls and clone size are as listed in that table; D and trimming were resolved from the DNA. The table has 200,000 to 250,000 clones, just under 90% seen once. Sequencing input: peripheral blood. The gene calls are TRBV19 and TRBJ1-5, with D possibly being TRBD1 (6 bases). The sequence derives from a man between 25 and 39 years old with COVID-19, enrolled during active disease. CDR3 sequence (DNA): TGTGCCAGTAGTCCCCGGGGGGGCCGTCAGCCCCAGCATTTT. It encodes CASSPRGGRQPQHF.